This T cell receptor (beta chain) stems from a study of T cell responses to AZD1222 COVID-19 vaccine. CDR3 length: 16 amino acids. With 4 bases removed from V and 4 bases from J, the gap between germline ends came to 18 bases. As for this clone: Antigen unknown.

Generated by immunoSEQ multiplex PCR, the TCRdb table keeps only in-frame clones and is missing some. This table holds 90,000 to 130,000 clones, just under 95% found once. Overall study results and limits: Nearly half of unique spike-specific TCRs reportedly avoided B.1.351 and B.1.1.7 mutated regions.

This rearrangement joins TRBV5-7 to TRBJ1-3; D perhaps matches TRBD1 (5 bases). TRBV5-7 is reported as an ORF; its role is uncertain. This receptor was obtained from an adult who received the AZD1222 COVID-19 vaccine. Material: peripheral blood, obtained 28 days after the second AZD1222 dose. The CDR3 loop reads CASSPMGEARGNTIYF. CDR3 coding DNA: TGTGCCAGCAGCCCCATGGGGGAGGCGCGGGGAAACACCATATATTTT.